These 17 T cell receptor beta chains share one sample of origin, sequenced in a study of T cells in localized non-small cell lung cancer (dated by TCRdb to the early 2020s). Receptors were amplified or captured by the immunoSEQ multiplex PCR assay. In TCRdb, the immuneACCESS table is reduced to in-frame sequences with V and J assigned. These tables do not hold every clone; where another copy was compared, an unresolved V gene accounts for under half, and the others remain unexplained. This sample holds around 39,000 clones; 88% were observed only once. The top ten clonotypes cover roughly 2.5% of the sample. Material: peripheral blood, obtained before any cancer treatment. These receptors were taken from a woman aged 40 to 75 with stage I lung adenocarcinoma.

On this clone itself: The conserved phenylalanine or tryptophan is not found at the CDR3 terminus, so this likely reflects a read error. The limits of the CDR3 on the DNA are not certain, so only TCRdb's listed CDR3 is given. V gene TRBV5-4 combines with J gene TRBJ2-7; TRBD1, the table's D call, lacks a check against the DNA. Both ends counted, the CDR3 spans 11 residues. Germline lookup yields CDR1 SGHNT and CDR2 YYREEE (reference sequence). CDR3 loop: CASSSGREIGI.

CDR3 sequence: CASSIFLAGGSYNEQFF. CDR3 in DNA: TGTGCCAGTAGTATTTTTCTAGCGGGAGGCTCCTACAATGAGCAGTTCTTC. The rearrangement uses TRBV19 and TRBJ2-1; 11 bases line up with TRBD2. This CDR3 contains 17 residues. The germline V gene encodes CDR1 LNHDA and CDR2 SQIVND (reference sequence). With 3 bases clipped from V and 0 bases from J, the junction kept 4 bases outside the gene matches.

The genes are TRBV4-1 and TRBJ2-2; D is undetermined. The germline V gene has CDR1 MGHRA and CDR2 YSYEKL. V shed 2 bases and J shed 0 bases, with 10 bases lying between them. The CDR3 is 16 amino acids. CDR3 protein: CASSQPGLTNTGELFF. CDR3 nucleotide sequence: TGCGCCAGCAGCCAACCCGGCCTAACGAACACCGGGGAGCTGTTTTTT.

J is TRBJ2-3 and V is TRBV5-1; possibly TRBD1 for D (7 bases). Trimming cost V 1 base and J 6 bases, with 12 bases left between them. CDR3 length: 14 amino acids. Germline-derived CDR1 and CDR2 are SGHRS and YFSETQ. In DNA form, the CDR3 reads TGCGCCAGCAGCTTGCTCAGGGGGGAGGATACGCAGTATTTT. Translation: CASSLLRGEDTQYF. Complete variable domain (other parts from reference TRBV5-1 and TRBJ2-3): KAGVTQTPRYLIKTRGQQVTLSCSPISGHRSVSWYQQTPGQGLQFLFEYFSETQRNKGNFPGRFSGRQFSNSRSEMNVSTLELGDSALYLCASSLLRGEDTQYFGPGTRLTVL.

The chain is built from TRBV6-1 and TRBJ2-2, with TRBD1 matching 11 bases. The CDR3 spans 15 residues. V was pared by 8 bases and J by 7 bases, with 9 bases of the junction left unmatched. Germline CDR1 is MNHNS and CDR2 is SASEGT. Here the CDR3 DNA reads TGTGCCAGCCGAGGGACAGGGGGTCGCGGCGGGGAGCTGTTTTTT. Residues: CASRGTGGRGGELFF.

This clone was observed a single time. The CDR3 protein is CASSPRQGRVNEQFF. For the CDR3, the DNA is TGTGCCAGCAGTCCCCGACAGGGGCGCGTCAATGAGCAGTTCTTC. V usage is TRBV28 and J usage is TRBJ2-1, with 8 bases fitting TRBD1. The V gene's germline CDR1 is MDHEN and CDR2 SYDVKM. This CDR3 region has 15 residues. V lost 5 bases, J lost 6 bases, and 9 bases stayed unmatched.

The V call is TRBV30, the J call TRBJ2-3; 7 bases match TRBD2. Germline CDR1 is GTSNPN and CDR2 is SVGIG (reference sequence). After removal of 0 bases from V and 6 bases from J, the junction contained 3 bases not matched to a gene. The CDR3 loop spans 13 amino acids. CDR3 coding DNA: TGTGCCTGGAGTGTGGGAGGGTCGGATACGCAGTATTTT. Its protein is CAWSVGGSDTQYF.

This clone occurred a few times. The CDR3, as DNA: TGTGCCAGCAGCTTACTAGGGGCGCACACTGAAGCTTTCTTT. Translated, it gives CASSLLGAHTEAFF. The V and J genes are TRBV7-9 and TRBJ1-1, with D perhaps TRBD1 (5 bases). The germline gives CDR1 SEHNR, CDR2 FQNEAQ (reference sequence). The CDR3 has 14 amino acids. The V and J ends lost 2 bases and 3 bases respectively, with 10 bases between them.

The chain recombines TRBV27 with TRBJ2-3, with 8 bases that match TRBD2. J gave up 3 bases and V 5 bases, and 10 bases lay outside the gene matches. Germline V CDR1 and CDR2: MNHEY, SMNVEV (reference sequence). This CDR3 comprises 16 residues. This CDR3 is CASSPTGTRSTDTQYF. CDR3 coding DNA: TGTGCCAGCAGTCCCACCGGGACTAGGAGTACAGATACGCAGTATTTT.

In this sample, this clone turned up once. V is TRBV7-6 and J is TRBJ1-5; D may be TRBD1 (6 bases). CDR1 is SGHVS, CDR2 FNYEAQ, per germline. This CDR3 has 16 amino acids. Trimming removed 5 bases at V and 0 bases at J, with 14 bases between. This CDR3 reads CASSASTGLSNQPQHF. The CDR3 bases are TGTGCCAGCAGCGCGTCGACAGGACTTAGCAATCAGCCCCAGCATTTT.

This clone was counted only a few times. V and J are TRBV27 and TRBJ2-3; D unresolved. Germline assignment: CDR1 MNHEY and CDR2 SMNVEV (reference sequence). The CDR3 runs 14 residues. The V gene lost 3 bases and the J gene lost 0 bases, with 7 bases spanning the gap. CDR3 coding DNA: TGTGCCAGCAGTTTTCAAGAGAGCACAGATACGCAGTATTTT. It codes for CASSFQESTDTQYF.

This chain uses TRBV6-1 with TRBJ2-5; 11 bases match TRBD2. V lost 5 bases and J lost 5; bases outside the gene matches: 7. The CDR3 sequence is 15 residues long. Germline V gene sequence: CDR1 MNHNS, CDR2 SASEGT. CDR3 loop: CASSLGLAVGETQYF. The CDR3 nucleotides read TGTGCCAGCAGTCTGGGACTAGCGGTTGGGGAGACCCAGTACTTC.

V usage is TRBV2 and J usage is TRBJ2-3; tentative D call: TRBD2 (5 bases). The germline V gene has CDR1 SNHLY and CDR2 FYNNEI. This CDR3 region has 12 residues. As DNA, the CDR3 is TGTGCAGCGGCTACAAACACAGATACGCAGTATTTT. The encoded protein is CAAATNTDTQYF.

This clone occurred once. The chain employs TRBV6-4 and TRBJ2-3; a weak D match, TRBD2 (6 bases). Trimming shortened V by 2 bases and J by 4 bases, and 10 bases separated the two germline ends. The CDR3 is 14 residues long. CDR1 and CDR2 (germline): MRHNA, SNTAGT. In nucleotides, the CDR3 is TGTGCCAGCAGTGACGGCCGGGAGTCAGATACGCAGTATTTT. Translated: CASSDGRESDTQYF.

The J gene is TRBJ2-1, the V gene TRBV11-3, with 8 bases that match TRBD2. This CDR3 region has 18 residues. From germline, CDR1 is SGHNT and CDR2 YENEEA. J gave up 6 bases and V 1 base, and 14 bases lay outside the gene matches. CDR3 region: CASSLGGLGVLGRNEQFF. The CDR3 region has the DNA TGTGCCAGCAGCTTAGGGGGACTAGGGGTTTTGGGGCGCAATGAGCAGTTCTTC.

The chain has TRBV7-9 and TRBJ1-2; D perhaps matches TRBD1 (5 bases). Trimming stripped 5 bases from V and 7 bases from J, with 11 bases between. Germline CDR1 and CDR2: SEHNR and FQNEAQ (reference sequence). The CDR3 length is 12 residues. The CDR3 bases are TGTGCCAGCAGCCCGGGGGGTGGTGGCTACACCTTC. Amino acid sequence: CASSPGGGGYTF.

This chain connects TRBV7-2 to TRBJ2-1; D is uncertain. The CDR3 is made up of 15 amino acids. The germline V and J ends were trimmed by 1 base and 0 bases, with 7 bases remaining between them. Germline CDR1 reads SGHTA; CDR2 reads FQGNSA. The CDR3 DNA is TGTGCCAGCAGCTTAGGCGGTCCCTCCTACAATGAGCAGTTCTTC. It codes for CASSLGGPSYNEQFF.